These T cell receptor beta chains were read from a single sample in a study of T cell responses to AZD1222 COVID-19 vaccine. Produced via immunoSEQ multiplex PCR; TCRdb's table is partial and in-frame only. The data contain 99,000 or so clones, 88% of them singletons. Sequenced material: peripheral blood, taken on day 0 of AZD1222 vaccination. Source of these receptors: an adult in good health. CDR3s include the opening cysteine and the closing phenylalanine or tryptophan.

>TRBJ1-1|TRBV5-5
CASSSSILRDTEAFF
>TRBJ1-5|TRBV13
CASSLPVRTVNQPQHF
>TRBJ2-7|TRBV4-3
CASSQDRGSAYEQYF
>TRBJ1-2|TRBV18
CASSPATALYGYTF
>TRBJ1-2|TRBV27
CASSLSGYGYTF
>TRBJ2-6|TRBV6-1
CASSGAEAGANVLTF
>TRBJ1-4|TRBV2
CASGDRVEEKLFF
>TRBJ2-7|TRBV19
CASSLNRDYEQYF
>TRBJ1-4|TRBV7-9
CASSLEQGGEKLFF
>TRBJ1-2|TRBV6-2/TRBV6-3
CASSQRRQGHYGYTF
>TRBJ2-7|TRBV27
CASSLSGGGPYEQYF
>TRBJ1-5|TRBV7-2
CASSSTAANQPQHF
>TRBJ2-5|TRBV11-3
CASSSLDRGETQYF
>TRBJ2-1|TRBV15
CATSRDRGDSYNEQFF
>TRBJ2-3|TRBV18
CASSPNWELTDTQYF
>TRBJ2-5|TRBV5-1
CASSLGLAETQYF
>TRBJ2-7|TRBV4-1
CASSPRLAVTSYEQYF
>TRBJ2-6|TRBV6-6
CASSQSRQVRFGANVLTF
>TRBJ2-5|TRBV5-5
CASSLGGQGPQETQYF
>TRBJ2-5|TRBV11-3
CASGESGQETQYF
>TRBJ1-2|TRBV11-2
CASRLNTGDYGYTF
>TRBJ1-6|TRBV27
CASSPYPTGNSPLHF
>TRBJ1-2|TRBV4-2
CASSQQSGYTF
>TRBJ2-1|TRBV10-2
CASSERSGVRIRSHNEQFF
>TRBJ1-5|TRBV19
CASSMFGAYSNQPQHF
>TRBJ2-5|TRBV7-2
CASSLARGREETQYF
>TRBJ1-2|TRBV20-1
CSASRINYGYTF
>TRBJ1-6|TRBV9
CASSASGTGAERSPLHF
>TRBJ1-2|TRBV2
CASKIDRDYGYTF
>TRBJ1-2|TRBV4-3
CASSQERGSYGYTF
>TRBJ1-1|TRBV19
CASSAMDRVRGTEAFF